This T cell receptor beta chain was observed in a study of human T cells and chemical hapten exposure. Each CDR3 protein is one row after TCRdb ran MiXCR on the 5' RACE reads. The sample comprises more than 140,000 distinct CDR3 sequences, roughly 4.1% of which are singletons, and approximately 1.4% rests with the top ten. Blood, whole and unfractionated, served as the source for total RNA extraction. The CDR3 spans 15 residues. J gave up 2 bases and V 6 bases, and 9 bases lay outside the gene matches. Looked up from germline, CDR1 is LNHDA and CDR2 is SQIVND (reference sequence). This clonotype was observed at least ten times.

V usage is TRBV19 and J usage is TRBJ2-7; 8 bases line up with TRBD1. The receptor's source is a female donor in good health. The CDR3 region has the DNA TGTGCCAGTAGCGACAATCCGGGACAGGCCTACGAGCAGTACTTC. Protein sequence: CASSDNPGQAYEQYF.